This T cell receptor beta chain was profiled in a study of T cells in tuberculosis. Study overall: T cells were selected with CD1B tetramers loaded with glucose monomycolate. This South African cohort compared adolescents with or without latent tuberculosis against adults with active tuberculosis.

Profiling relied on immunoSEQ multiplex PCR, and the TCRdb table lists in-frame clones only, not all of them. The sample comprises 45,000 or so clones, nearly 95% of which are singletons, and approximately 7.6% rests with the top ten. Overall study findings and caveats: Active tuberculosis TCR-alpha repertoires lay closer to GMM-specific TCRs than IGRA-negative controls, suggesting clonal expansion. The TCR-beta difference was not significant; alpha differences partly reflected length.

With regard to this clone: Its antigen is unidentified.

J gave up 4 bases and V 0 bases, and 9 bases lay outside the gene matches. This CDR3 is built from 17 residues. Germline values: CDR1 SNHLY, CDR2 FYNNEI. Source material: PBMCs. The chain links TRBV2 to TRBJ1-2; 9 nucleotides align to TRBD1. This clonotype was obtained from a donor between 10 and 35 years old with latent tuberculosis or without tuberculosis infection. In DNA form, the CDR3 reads TGTGCCAGCAGTGAAGCGGGGGACAGGGAATCGTTCTATGGCTACACCTTC. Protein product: CASSEAGDRESFYGYTF.